The next 23 T cell receptor beta chains were all read from a single sample in a study of OX40 agonist ivuxolimab in advanced cancers. Repertoires were generated with immunoSEQ multiplex PCR, while TCRdb's copy carries only in-frame clones and drops some. The sample lists approximately 58,000 clones; approximately 83% were seen once. The source was CD4+ or CD8+ T cells sorted from blood, collected in a trial of the OX40 agonist ivuxolimab. Source of these receptors: an adult with an advanced solid tumor such as melanoma, head and neck, liver or kidney cancer.

This chain links TRBV18 with TRBJ1-2; D gene uncertain. CDR3 size: 13 residues. V was pared by 2 bases and J by 8 bases, with 12 bases between. Germline V CDR1 and CDR2: KGHSH, LQKENI. The CDR3: CASSPVPDRGYTF. CDR3 DNA: TGTGCCAGCTCACCAGTCCCCGATCGGGGCTACACCTTC.

V gene TRBV7-2 combines with J gene TRBJ1-6; D gene ambiguous. The CDR3 extends over 12 amino acids. Trimming cost V 5 bases and J 9 bases, with 8 bases left between them. Germline lookup yields CDR1 SGHTA and CDR2 FQGNSA. CDR3 coding DNA: TGTGCCAGCAGCCTGCTTGGTTCACCCCTCCACTTT. Protein sequence: CASSLLGSPLHF.

The chain couples TRBV7-2 to TRBJ1-2; D might be TRBD1 (6 bases). The CDR3 sequence is 16 residues long. The V end lost 1 base, the J end lost 0 bases, and 12 bases lay between the germline ends. The V gene's germline CDR1 is SGHTA and CDR2 FQGNSA. CDR3 protein: CASSLVRGTANYGYTF. In nucleotides, the CDR3 is TGTGCCAGCAGCTTAGTGAGGGGGACGGCTAACTATGGCTACACCTTC. Looking up the rest from reference TRBV7-2 and TRBJ1-2 gives the full variable domain: GAGVSQSPSNKVTEKGKDVELRCDPISGHTALYWYRQSLGQGLEFLIYFQGNSAPDKSGLPSDRFSAERTGGSVSTLTIQRTQQEDSAVYLCASSLVRGTANYGYTFGSGTRLTVV.

The rearrangement uses TRBV2 and TRBJ2-5; D is ambiguous. The CDR3 has 12 amino acids. V was trimmed by 3 bases and J by 4 bases, leaving 6 bases between them. The V gene's germline CDR1 is SNHLY and CDR2 FYNNEI. The CDR3 DNA reads TGTGCCAGCAGTGAGTCGGGAGAGACCCAGTACTTC. It codes for CASSESGETQYF.

The rearrangement uses TRBV6-6 and TRBJ2-4; D gene unclear. From germline, CDR1 is MNHNY and CDR2 SVGAGI (reference sequence). The CDR3 extends over 13 amino acids. Trimming pared 8 bases from V and 8 bases from J, leaving 16 bases between. In nucleotides, the CDR3 is TGTGCCAGCTCCCCGGAGTATGGGCACATTCAGTACTTC. Protein product: CASSPEYGHIQYF.

V and J are TRBV28 and TRBJ2-2; TRBD2 agrees at 8 bases. V was pared by 6 bases and J by 5 bases, with 8 bases of the junction left unmatched. CDR1 is MDHEN and CDR2 is SYDVKM in the germline V gene. This CDR3 has 15 residues. CDR3 in amino acids: CASSTSGRGTGELFF. The CDR3 DNA follows: TGTGCCAGCAGCACCAGCGGGAGAGGGACCGGGGAGCTGTTTTTT.

This clone has only one observation. The chain is built from TRBV9 and TRBJ2-3, with 10 positions matching TRBD2. The trim removed 0 bases at V and 5 bases at J, leaving 12 bases unmatched. Germline V gene data show CDR1 as SGDLS and CDR2 as YYNGEE. The CDR3 extends over 18 amino acids. DNA of the CDR3: TGTGCCAGCAGCGTAGGGCTAGCGGGAGCGTCCAAAGGAGATACGCAGTATTTT. Its protein product is CASSVGLAGASKGDTQYF.

The gene calls are TRBV28 and TRBJ2-5; 9 positions match TRBD2. Germline lookup yields CDR1 MDHEN and CDR2 SYDVKM. V was pared by 6 bases and J by 5 bases, with 7 bases of the junction left unmatched. The CDR3 is 14 amino acids. CDR3 DNA: TGTGCCAGCAGGGTTAGCGGGAGCAAGGAGACCCAGTACTTC. This gives the protein CASRVSGSKETQYF.

The V and J genes are TRBV11-2 and TRBJ2-4; D possibly corresponds to TRBD1 (5 bases). With 0 bases removed from V and 0 bases from J, the gap between germline ends came to 12 bases. This CDR3 has 17 residues. The germline V gene has CDR1 SGHAT and CDR2 FQNNGV. The CDR3 region is CASSLDGQGLAKNIQYF. In nucleotides, the CDR3 is TGTGCCAGCAGCTTAGATGGCCAGGGATTAGCCAAAAACATTCAGTACTTC.

The chain couples TRBV15 to TRBJ2-1; 7 nucleotides line up with TRBD2. Trimming took 1 base from V and 6 from J; bases not matched to a gene: 9. The CDR3 consists of 16 residues. CDR1 and CDR2 (germline): LNHNV, YYDKDF (reference sequence). CDR3 DNA sequence: TGTGCCACCAGCAGAGTGGGCGGGAGCTTTGCCAATGAGCAGTTCTTC. Translation gives CATSRVGGSFANEQFF.

CDR3 DNA sequence: TGTGCCATCAGTGAAGGGACAGAAGCTTTCTTT. Its protein is CAISEGTEAFF. This chain uses TRBV10-3 with TRBJ1-1, with D maybe TRBD1 (6 bases). CDR1 and CDR2 from the germline V gene are ENHRY and SYGVKD. CDR3 length: 11 amino acids. The V end lost 3 bases, the J end lost 8 bases, and 7 bases lay between the germline ends.

V usage is TRBV4-2 and J usage is TRBJ2-5; 10 bases agree with TRBD1. Looked up from germline, CDR1 is LGHNA and CDR2 is YNFKEQ. CDR3 length: 15 amino acids. Losses at the gene ends were 1 base for V and 11 bases for J; bases not matched to a gene: 10. The DNA of the CDR3 is TGTGCCAGCAGCCAAGTAAGGGACAGGGGTCGTGAGCAGTACTTC. It yields the protein CASSQVRDRGREQYF.

The chain links TRBV7-2 to TRBJ1-2; D unclear. Germline CDR1 SGHTA, CDR2 FQGNSA. This CDR3 is built from 15 residues. The V end was cut by 2 bases, the J end by 8 bases, with 18 bases between. Here the CDR3 reads CASSLFTQGNIGYTF. The DNA of the CDR3 is TGTGCCAGCAGCTTATTCACACAAGGGAATATAGGCTACACCTTC. The full variable domain, completed using reference TRBV7-2 and TRBJ1-2, is GAGVSQSPSNKVTEKGKDVELRCDPISGHTALYWYRQSLGQGLEFLIYFQGNSAPDKSGLPSDRFSAERTGGSVSTLTIQRTQQEDSAVYLCASSLFTQGNIGYTFGSGTRLTVV.

The J gene is TRBJ2-5, the V gene TRBV28, with unresolved D. CDR3 length: 12 amino acids. Germline assignment: CDR1 MDHEN and CDR2 SYDVKM. The V end was cut by 5 bases, the J end by 5 bases, with 9 bases between. The CDR3 DNA follows: TGTGCCAGCAGTACACCATGGGAGACCCAGTACTTC. Its translation: CASSTPWETQYF.

In this sample, this clone turned up once. The sample contains more than one DNA sequence encoding this CDR3. The rearrangement joins TRBV2 to TRBJ1-4, with unresolved D. Between the trimmed V and J ends, which lost 5 bases and 0 bases, there was a span of 4 bases. The CDR3 is 13 residues long. The germline CDR1 and CDR2 sequences are SNHLY and FYNNEI. The CDR3 nucleotides are TGTGCCAGCAGTAGACCAACTAATGAAAAACTGTTTTTT. Translating gives CASSRPTNEKLFF.

The J gene is TRBJ1-2, the V gene TRBV6-5, with TRBD1 matching 7 bases. The CDR3 length is 15 residues. Germline loops: CDR1 MNHEY, CDR2 SVGAGI. The V segment lost 6 bases and the J segment 0 bases; nucleotides outside the gene matches: 7. CDR3 coding DNA: TGTGCCAGCAGCTTGGGACAGTCAACTAACTATGGCTACACCTTC. Translating gives CASSLGQSTNYGYTF.

The CDR3, as DNA: TGCGCCAGCAGCTACAGACTAGCGGGAATAAACGCCGGGGAGCTGTTTTTT. It specifies CASSYRLAGINAGELFF. This chain uses TRBV5-1 with TRBJ2-2, with 11 bases that match TRBD2. The CDR3 spans 17 residues. After removal of 3 bases from V and 6 bases from J, the junction contained 10 bases not matched to a gene. CDR1 SGHRS and CDR2 YFSETQ come from the germline V gene.

The chain's CDR3 is CASSEDRGAANYGYTF. The CDR3 coding sequence is TGTGCCAGCAGCGAAGACAGGGGGGCAGCTAACTATGGCTACACCTTC. The chain recombines TRBV5-6 with TRBJ1-2, with 9 bases lining up with TRBD1. The germline gives CDR1 SGHDT, CDR2 YYEEEE. V was clipped by 4 bases and J by 0 bases; unmatched bases: 7. The CDR3 is 16 residues long.

V is TRBV11-3 and J is TRBJ1-1; 8 bases are shared with TRBD1. Losses at the gene ends were 4 bases for V and 0 bases for J; bases not matched to a gene: 7. This CDR3 is 16 amino acids long. Germline CDR1 reads SGHNT; CDR2 reads YENEEA. CDR3 amino acids: CASSSGQGQMNTEAFF. CDR3 bases: TGTGCCAGCAGCTCCGGACAGGGACAAATGAACACTGAAGCTTTCTTT.

By frequency in the sample, this clone is medium-sized. This chain joins TRBV7-2 and TRBJ2-1, with 7 bases fitting TRBD2. CDR1 and CDR2 (germline): SGHTA, FQGNSA. The CDR3 is 15 residues long. The junction had 8 bases not matched to a gene; V was cut back by 2 bases and J by 7 bases. CDR3 sequence (DNA): TGTGCCAGCAGCTTATTGGGGCTAGCGGCTAATGAGCAGTTCTTC. Translated, it gives CASSLLGLAANEQFF.

This CDR3 is CAIGIGDRGRGNTIYF. DNA for the CDR3: TGTGCCATCGGGATCGGGGACAGGGGGCGAGGAAACACCATATATTTT. The chain carries TRBV10-3 and TRBJ1-3, with 12 positions matching TRBD1. CDR1 and CDR2 (germline): ENHRY, SYGVKD. This CDR3 spans 16 amino acids. The V segment lost 8 bases and the J segment 4 bases; nucleotides outside the gene matches: 9.

The chain employs TRBV7-2 and TRBJ1-6, with unresolved D. Trimming removed 1 base from V and 0 bases from J, with 16 bases in between. The CDR3 covers 19 residues. Looked up from germline, CDR1 is SGHTA and CDR2 is FQGNSA. Here the CDR3 reads CASSLVFGSRSSYNSPLHF. The DNA of the CDR3 is TGTGCCAGCAGCTTAGTCTTCGGCTCCCGGAGCTCCTATAATTCACCCCTCCACTTT.

This clone came up a few times. The chain joins TRBV9 to TRBJ1-1; 11 bases are shared with TRBD1. The CDR3 sequence is 19 residues long. The V and J ends lost 3 bases and 4 bases, in that order; junction bases with no gene match: 17. The germline CDR1 and CDR2 sequences are SGDLS and YYNGEE. This chain's CDR3 is CASSDTNRDRGILGTEAFF. The CDR3 region has the DNA TGTGCCAGCAGCGACACGAACCGGGACAGGGGGATCTTGGGCACTGAAGCTTTCTTT.